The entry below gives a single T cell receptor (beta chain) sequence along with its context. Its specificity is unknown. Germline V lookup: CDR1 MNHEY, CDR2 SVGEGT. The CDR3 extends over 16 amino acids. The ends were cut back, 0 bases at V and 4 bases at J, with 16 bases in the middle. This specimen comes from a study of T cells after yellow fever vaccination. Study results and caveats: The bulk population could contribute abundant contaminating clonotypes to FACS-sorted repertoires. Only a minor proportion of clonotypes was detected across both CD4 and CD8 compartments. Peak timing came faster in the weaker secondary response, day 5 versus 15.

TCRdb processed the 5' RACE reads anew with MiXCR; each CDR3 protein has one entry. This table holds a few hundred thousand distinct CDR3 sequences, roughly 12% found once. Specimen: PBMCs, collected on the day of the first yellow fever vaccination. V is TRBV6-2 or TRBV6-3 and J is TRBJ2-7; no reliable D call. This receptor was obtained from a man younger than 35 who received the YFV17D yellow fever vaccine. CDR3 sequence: CASSYSSSTRRYEQYF. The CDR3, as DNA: TGTGCCAGCAGTTACTCCAGTTCGACGAGGAGATACGAGCAGTACTTC.